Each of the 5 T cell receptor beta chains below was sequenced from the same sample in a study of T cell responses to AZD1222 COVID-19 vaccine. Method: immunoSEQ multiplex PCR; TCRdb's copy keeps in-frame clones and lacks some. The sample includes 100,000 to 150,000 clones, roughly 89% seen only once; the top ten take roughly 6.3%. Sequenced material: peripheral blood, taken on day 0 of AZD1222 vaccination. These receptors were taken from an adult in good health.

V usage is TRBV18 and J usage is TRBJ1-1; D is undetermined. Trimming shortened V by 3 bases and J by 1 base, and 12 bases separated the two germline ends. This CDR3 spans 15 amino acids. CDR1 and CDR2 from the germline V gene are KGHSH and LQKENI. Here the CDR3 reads CASSPPRGRNTEAFF. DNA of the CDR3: TGTGCCAGCTCACCCCCCCGGGGTAGGAACACTGAAGCTTTCTTT. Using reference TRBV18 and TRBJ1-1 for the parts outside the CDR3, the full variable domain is NAGVMQNPRHLVRRRGQEARLRCSPMKGHSHVYWYRQLPEEGLKFMVYLQKENIIDESGMPKERFSAEFPKEGPSILRIQQVVRGDSAAYFCASSPPRGRNTEAFFGQGTRLTVV.

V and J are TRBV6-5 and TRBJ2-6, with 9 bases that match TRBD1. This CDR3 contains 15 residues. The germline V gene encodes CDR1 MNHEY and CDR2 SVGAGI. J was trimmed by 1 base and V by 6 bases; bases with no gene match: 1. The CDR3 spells CASSDRGSGANVLTF. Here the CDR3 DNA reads TGTGCCAGCAGCGACAGGGGGTCTGGGGCCAACGTCCTGACTTTC.

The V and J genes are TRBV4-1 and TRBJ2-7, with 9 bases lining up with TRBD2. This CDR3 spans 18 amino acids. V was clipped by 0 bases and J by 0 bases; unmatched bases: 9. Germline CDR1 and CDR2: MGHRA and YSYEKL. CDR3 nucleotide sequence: TGCGCCAGCAGCCAAGATGTAGCGGGGGTGCCCCGCTCCTACGAGCAGTACTTC. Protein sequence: CASSQDVAGVPRSYEQYF.

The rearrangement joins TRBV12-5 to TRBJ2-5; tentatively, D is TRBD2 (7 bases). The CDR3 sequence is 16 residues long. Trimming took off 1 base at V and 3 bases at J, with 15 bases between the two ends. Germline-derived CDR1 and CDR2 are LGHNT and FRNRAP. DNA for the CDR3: TGTGCTAGTGGTTTGGGTCGGGGGGCCCCCGAAGAGACCCAGTACTTC. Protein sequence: CASGLGRGAPEETQYF. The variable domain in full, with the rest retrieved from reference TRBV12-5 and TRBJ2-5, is DARVTQTPRHKVTEMGQEVTMRCQPILGHNTVFWYRQTMMQGLELLAYFRNRAPLDDSGMPKDRFSAEMPDATLATLKIQPSEPRDSAVYFCASGLGRGAPEETQYFGPGTRLLVL.

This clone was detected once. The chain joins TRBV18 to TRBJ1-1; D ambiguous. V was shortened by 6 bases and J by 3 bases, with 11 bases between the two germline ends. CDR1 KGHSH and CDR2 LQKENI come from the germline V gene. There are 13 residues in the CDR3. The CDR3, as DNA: TGTGCCAGCTCCTTCGGGGTGGACACTGAAGCTTTCTTT. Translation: CASSFGVDTEAFF.